This T cell receptor (beta chain) was identified in a study of spatial heterogeneity in lung cancer. Noted time point: blood at routine non-recurrence follow-up after resection. Extraction of whole RNA from tumor, nontumor lung or frozen PBMC preceded unsorted sequencing. TCRdb processed the 5' RACE reads anew with MiXCR; each CDR3 protein has one entry. The sample yields about 120,000 distinct CDR3 sequences, 9.5% to 15% seen once. Germline assignment: CDR1 LGHNT and CDR2 FRNRAP. Unmatched junction bases numbered 5, after V lost 1 base and J lost 5 bases. The CDR3 contains 15 residues. This sample comprised PBMCs, obtained at follow-up. The receptor's source is a male donor with early-stage non-small cell lung cancer. The chain carries TRBV12-5 and TRBJ1-1, with TRBD1 identical over 9 bases. The CDR3 nucleotides read TGTGCTAGTGGTTTGGGGACAGGGGTACGGACTGAAGCTTTCTTT. Its protein product is CASGLGTGVRTEAFF.